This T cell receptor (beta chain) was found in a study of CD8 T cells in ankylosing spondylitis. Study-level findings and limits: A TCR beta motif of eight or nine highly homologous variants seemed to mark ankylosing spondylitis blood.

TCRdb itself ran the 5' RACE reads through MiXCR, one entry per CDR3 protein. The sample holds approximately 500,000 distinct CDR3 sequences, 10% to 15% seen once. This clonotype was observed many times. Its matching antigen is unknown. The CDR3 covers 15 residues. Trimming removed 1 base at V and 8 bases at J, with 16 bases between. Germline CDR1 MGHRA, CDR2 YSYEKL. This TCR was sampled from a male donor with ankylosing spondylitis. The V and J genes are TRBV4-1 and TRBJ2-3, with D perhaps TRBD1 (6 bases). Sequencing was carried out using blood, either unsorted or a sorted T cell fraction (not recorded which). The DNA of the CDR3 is TGCGCCAGCAGCCAAGTTAAGGACAGTTCCGCTACGCAGTATTTT. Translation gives CASSQVKDSSATQYF.